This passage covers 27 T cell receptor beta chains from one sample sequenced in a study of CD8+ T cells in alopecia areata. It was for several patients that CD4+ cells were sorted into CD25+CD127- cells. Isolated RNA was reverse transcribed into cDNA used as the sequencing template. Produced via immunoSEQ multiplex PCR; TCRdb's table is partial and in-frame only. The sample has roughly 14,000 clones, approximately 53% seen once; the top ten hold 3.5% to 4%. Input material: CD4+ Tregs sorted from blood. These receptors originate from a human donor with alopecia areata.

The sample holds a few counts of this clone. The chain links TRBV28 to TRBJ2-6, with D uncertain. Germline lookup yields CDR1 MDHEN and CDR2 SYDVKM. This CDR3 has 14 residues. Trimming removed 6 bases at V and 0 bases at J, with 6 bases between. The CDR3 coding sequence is TGTGCCAGCAGCGCCACCTCTGGGGCCAACGTCCTGACTTTC. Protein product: CASSATSGANVLTF.

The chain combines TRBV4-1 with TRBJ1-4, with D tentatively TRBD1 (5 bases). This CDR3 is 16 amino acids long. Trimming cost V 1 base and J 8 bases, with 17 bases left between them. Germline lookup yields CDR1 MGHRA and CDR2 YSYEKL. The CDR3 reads CASSQALSQGGEKLFF. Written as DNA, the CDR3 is TGCGCCAGCAGCCAAGCTTTGTCCCAGGGAGGGGAAAAACTGTTTTTT.

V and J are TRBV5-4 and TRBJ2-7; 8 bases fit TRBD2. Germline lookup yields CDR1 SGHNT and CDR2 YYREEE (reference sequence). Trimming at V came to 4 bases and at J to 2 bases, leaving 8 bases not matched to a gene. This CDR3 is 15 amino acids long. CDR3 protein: CASSAAGAITYEQYF. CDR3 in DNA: TGTGCCAGCAGCGCAGCGGGAGCCATTACCTACGAGCAGTACTTC. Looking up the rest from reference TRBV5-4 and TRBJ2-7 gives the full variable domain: ETGVTQSPTHLIKTRGQQVTLRCSSQSGHNTVSWYQQALGQGPQFIFQYYREEENGRGNFPPRFSGLQFPNYSSELNVNALELDDSALYLCASSAAGAITYEQYFGPGTRLTVT.

The CDR3 here is CASSLVRGRGGSSYNEQFF. Here the CDR3 DNA reads TGTGCCAGCAGCTTAGTTAGGGGTCGGGGCGGTAGCTCCTACAATGAGCAGTTCTTC. The V call is TRBV7-8, the J call TRBJ2-1, with D perhaps TRBD1 or TRBD2 (5 bases each). Germline values: CDR1 SGHVS, CDR2 FQNEAQ. This CDR3 is 19 amino acids long. V was cut by 1 base and J by 0 bases, with 19 bases left in between.

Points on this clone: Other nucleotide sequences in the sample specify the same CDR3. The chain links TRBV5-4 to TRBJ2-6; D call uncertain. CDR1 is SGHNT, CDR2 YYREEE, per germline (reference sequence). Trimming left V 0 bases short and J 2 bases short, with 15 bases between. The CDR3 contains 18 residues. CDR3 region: CASSLARGSNPGANVLTF. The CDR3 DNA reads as TGTGCCAGCAGCTTGGCTCGCGGATCTAATCCTGGGGCCAACGTCCTGACTTTC.

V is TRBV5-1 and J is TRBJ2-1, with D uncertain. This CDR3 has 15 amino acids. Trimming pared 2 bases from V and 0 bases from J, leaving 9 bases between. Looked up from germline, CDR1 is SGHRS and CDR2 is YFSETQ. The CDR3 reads CASSFGVLSYNEQFF. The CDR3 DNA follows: TGCGCCAGCAGCTTCGGCGTGCTCTCCTACAATGAGCAGTTCTTC.

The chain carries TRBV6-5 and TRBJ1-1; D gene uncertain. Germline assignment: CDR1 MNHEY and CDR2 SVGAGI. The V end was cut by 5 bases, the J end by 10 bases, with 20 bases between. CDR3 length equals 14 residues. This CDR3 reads CASSTWTGKGLAFF. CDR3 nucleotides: TGTGCCAGCAGTACTTGGACTGGGAAAGGGTTAGCTTTCTTT.

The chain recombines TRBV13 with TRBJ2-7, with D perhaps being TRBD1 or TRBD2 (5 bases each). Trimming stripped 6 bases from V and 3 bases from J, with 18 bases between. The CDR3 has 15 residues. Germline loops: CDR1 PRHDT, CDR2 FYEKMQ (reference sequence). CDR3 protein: CASSYQGVGRYEQYF. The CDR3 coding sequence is TGTGCCAGCAGTTACCAGGGAGTTGGCCGCTACGAGCAGTACTTC.

The CDR3 protein is CASSLPNGVLQETQYF. In DNA, the CDR3 is TGCGCCAGCAGCCTCCCCAATGGGGTGCTCCAAGAGACCCAGTACTTC. V is TRBV5-1 and J is TRBJ2-5; D is uncertain. Trimming stripped 4 bases from V and 1 base from J, with 17 bases between. From germline, CDR1 is SGHRS and CDR2 YFSETQ. This CDR3 contains 16 residues.

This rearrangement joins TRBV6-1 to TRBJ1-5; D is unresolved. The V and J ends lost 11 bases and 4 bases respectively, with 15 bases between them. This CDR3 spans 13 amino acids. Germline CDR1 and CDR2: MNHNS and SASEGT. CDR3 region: CAGSLGGNQPQHF. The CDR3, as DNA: TGTGCCGGGTCCCTTGGAGGGAATCAGCCCCAGCATTTT.

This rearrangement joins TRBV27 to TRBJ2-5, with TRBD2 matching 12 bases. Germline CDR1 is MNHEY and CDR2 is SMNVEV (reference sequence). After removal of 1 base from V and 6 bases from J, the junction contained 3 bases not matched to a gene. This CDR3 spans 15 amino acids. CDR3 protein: CASSLFLAGGQTQYF. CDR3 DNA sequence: TGTGCCAGCAGTTTATTCCTAGCGGGAGGGCAGACCCAGTACTTC.

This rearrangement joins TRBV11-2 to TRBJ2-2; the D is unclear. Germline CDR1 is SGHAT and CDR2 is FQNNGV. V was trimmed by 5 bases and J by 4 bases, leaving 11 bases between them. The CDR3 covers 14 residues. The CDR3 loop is CASSLRQATGELFF. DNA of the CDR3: TGTGCCAGCAGCCTCCGACAAGCCACCGGGGAGCTGTTTTTT.

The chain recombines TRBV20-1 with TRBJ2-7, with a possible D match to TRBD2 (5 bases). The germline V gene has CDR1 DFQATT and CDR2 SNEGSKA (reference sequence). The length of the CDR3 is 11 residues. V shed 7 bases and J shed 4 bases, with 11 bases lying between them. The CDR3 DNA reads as TGCAGTGTAGAGCAGCGGTACGAGCAGTACTTC. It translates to CSVEQRYEQYF.

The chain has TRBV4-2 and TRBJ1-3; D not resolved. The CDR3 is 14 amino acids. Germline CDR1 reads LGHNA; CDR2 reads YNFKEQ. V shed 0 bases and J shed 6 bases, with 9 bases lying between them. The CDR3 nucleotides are TGTGCCAGCAGCCAAGAGGGGATGACAAACACCATATATTTT. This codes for CASSQEGMTNTIYF.

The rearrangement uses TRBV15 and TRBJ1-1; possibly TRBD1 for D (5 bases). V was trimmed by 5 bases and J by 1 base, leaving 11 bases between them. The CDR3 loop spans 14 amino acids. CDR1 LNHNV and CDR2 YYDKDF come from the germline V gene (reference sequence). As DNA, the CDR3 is TGTGCCACCAGCTGGGGACGGGGGAACACTGAAGCTTTCTTT. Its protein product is CATSWGRGNTEAFF.

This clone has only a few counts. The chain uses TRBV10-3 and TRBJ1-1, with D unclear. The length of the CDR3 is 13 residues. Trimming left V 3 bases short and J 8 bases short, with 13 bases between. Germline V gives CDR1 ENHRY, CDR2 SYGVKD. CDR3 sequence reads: CAISEHPMAEAFF. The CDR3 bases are TGTGCCATCAGTGAACACCCTATGGCAGAAGCTTTCTTT.

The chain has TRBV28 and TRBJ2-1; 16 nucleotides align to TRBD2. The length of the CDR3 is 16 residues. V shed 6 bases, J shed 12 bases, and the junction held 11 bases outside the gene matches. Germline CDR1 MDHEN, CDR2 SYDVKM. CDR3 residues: CASSRRGLAGGPSQFF. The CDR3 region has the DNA TGTGCCAGCAGCCGTCGGGGACTAGCGGGAGGGCCGTCGCAGTTCTTC.

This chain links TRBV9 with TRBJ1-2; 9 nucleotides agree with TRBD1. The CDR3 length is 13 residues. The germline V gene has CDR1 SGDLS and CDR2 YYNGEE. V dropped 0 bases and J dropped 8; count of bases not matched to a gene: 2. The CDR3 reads CASSVEDRGGYTF. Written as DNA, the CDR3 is TGTGCCAGCAGCGTAGAGGACAGGGGAGGCTACACCTTC.

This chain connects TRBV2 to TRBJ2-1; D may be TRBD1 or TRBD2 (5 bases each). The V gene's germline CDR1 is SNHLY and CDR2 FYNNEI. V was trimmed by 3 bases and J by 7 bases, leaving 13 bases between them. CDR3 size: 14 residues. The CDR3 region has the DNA TGTGCCAGCAGTGATCTCGGGGCCACTAATGAGCAGTTCTTC. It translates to CASSDLGATNEQFF.

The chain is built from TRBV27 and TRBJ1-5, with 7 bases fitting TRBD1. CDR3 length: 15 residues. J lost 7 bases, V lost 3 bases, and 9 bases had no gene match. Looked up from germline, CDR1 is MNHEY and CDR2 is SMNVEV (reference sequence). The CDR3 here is CASSLEPTGRQPQHF. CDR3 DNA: TGTGCCAGCAGTTTGGAACCGACAGGGAGGCAGCCCCAGCATTTT.

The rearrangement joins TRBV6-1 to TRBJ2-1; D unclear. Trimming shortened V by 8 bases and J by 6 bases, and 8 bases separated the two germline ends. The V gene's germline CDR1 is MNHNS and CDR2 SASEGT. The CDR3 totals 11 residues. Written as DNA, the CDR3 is TGTGCCAGCCGTCACGTCAATGAGCAGTTCTTC. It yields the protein CASRHVNEQFF.

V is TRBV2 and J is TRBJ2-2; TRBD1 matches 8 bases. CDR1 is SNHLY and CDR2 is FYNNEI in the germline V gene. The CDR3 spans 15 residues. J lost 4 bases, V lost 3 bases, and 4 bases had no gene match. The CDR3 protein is CASSETGVSTGELFF. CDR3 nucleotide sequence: TGTGCCAGCAGTGAGACAGGGGTGTCCACCGGGGAGCTGTTTTTT.

This CDR3 is CASSLYKGRRAGELFF. As DNA, the CDR3 is TGTGCCAGCAGTTTGTATAAGGGGAGGAGGGCCGGGGAGCTGTTTTTT. The chain couples TRBV28 to TRBJ2-2; the D gene is possibly TRBD2 (6 bases). This CDR3 contains 16 residues. Per germline, CDR1 MDHEN and CDR2 SYDVKM. Trimming removed 3 bases at V and 6 bases at J, with 17 bases between. Together with reference TRBV28 and TRBJ2-2, the CDR3 gives the full variable domain: DVKVTQSSRYLVKRTGEKVFLECVQDMDHENMFWYRQDPGLGLRLIYFSYDVKMKEKGDIPEGYSVSREKKERFSLILESASTNQTSMYLCASSLYKGRRAGELFFGEGSRLTVL.

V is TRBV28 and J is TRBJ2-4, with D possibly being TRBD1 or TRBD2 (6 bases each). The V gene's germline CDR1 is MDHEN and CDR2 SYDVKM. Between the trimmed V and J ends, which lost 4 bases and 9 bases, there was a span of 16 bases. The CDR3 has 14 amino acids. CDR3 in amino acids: CASSSRWGAGIQYF. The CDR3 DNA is TGTGCCAGCAGTTCCCGATGGGGGGCAGGCATTCAGTACTTC.

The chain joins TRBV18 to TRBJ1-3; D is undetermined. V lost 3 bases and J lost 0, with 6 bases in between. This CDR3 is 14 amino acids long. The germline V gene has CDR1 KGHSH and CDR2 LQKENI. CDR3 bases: TGTGCCAGCTCACCCGAATCCTCTGGAAACACCATATATTTT. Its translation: CASSPESSGNTIYF.

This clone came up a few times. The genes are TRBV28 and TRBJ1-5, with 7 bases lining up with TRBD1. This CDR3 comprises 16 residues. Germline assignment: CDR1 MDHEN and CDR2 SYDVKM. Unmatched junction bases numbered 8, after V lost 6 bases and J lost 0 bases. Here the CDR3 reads CASRPATGNSNQPQHF. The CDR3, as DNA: TGTGCCAGCAGGCCAGCGACAGGGAATAGCAATCAGCCCCAGCATTTT.

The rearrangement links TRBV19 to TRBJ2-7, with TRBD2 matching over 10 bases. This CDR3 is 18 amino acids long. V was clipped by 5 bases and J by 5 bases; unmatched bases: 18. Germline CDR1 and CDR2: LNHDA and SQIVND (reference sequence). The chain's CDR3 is CASSQGAGGPRSWDEQYF. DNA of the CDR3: TGTGCCAGTAGTCAAGGAGCGGGAGGGCCCCGGAGTTGGGACGAGCAGTACTTC.